The 28 T cell receptor beta chains presented below share a single source sample, sequenced in a study of cytomegalovirus exposure and HLA in healthy donors. PCR employed 60 Vbeta and 13 Jbeta primers. Assay: immunoSEQ multiplex PCR; the TCRdb copy retains only in-frame clones and omits some. In the table there are approximately 120,000 clones, about 74% of which are singletons. Source material: PBMCs. These receptor sequences come from a woman aged 45-59 years in good health and CMV-seropositive.

The chain links TRBV28 to TRBJ2-2; 9 nucleotides line up with TRBD1. CDR1 and CDR2 (germline): MDHEN, SYDVKM. The CDR3 is made up of 16 amino acids. Trimming cost V 5 bases and J 4 bases; bases outside gene matches: 8. In DNA, the CDR3 is TGTGCCAGCAGTCCGCCAAGGACAGGGGCCACCGGGGAGCTGTTTTTT. Translation gives CASSPPRTGATGELFF.

This chain's CDR3 is CSAAWGEGNTIYF. For the CDR3, the DNA is TGCAGCGCGGCCTGGGGCGAGGGAAACACCATATATTTT. The genes are TRBV29-1 and TRBJ1-3; a possible D gene is TRBD1 (5 bases). Germline V gene lookup returns CDR1 SQVTM and CDR2 ANQGSEA. V lost 7 bases and J 4 bases, leaving 14 bases between the germline ends. This CDR3 has 13 amino acids.

The chain couples TRBV23-1 to TRBJ1-2; D is unclear. TRBV23-1 is placed among ORFs of uncertain function. The CDR3 length is 14 residues. Trimming shortened V by 8 bases and J by 4 bases, and 17 bases separated the two germline ends. The CDR3 protein is CASRLGSRLYGYTF. CDR3 nucleotides: TGCGCCAGCCGACTCGGTTCCCGACTCTATGGCTACACCTTC.

This clone has a handful of counts. This rearrangement joins TRBV4-2 to TRBJ2-7, with D uncertain. CDR3 length: 15 amino acids. Germline CDR1 and CDR2: LGHNA and YNFKEQ. V shed 1 base and J shed 0 bases, with 10 bases lying between them. DNA of the CDR3: TGTGCCAGCAGCCAAGGGCCTAGGAGCTCCTACGAGCAGTACTTC. Protein product: CASSQGPRSSYEQYF.

The J gene is TRBJ2-5, the V gene TRBV7-3; 9 bases match TRBD2. CDR3 length equals 15 residues. Per the germline V gene, CDR1 is SGHTA and CDR2 is FQGTGA. V shed 5 bases and J 5 bases; nucleotides not matched to a gene: 9. CDR3: CASSPLAGGLETQYF. Written as DNA, the CDR3 is TGTGCCAGCAGCCCCCTTGCGGGGGGGCTTGAGACCCAGTACTTC.

The gene calls are TRBV10-3 and TRBJ2-3; a weak D match, TRBD2 (6 bases). CDR1 and CDR2 from the germline V gene are ENHRY and SYGVKD. Trimming cost V 0 bases and J 2 bases, with 12 bases left between them. The CDR3 covers 16 residues. Here the CDR3 DNA reads TGTGCCATCAGTGAGTCCGGGGGACTTTTCACAGATACGCAGTATTTT. Translating it yields CAISESGGLFTDTQYF.

This clone has only one observation. The chain employs TRBV19 and TRBJ1-2, with D possibly TRBD1 on 6 matching bases. V was clipped by 3 bases and J by 4 bases, with 15 bases between them. Germline V lookup: CDR1 LNHDA, CDR2 SQIVND (reference sequence). CDR3 length equals 15 residues. For the CDR3, the DNA is TGTGCCAGTAGTATCGGTTCGGGGGGGCTCTATGGCTACACCTTC. Protein product: CASSIGSGGLYGYTF.

This clone was seen only once. The rearrangement joins TRBV9 to TRBJ2-3; D is unclear. The V and J ends lost 4 bases and 0 bases respectively, with 6 bases between them. Germline loops: CDR1 SGDLS, CDR2 YYNGEE. This CDR3 is 13 amino acids long. Written as DNA, the CDR3 is TGTGCCAGCAGCCCTTTCAGCACAGATACGCAGTATTTT. It encodes CASSPFSTDTQYF. Full variable domain (outside the CDR3, taken from reference TRBV9 and TRBJ2-3): DSGVTQTPKHLITATGQRVTLRCSPRSGDLSVYWYQQSLDQGLQFLIQYYNGEERAKGNILERFSAQQFPDLHSELNLSSLELGDSALYFCASSPFSTDTQYFGPGTRLTVL.

This clone was seen a single time. V and J are TRBV7-3 and TRBJ2-3; D ambiguous. CDR1 and CDR2 (germline): SGHTA, FQGTGA. There are 14 residues in the CDR3. The V end was cut by 1 base, the J end by 4 bases, with 9 bases between. The CDR3 loop reads CASSLNSASDTQYF. The CDR3 nucleotides read TGTGCCAGCAGCTTAAATTCAGCGTCAGATACGCAGTATTTT. The full variable domain, in which reference TRBV7-3 and TRBJ2-3 provide the parts outside the CDR3, is GAGVSQTPSNKVTEKGKYVELRCDPISGHTALYWYRQSLGQGPEFLIYFQGTGAADDSGLPNDRFFAVRPEGSVSTLKIQRTERGDSAVYLCASSLNSASDTQYFGPGTRLTVL.

The chain uses TRBV6-5 and TRBJ1-1; 7 bases line up with TRBD1. Germline V gives CDR1 MNHEY, CDR2 SVGAGI. Trimming took 6 bases from V and 1 from J; bases not matched to a gene: 5. This CDR3 has 14 amino acids. The CDR3 nucleotides read TGTGCCAGCAGGTTGACAGGGCAGAACACTGAAGCTTTCTTT. This encodes CASRLTGQNTEAFF.

The genes are TRBV7-9 and TRBJ1-5, with D perhaps matching TRBD1 (5 bases). This CDR3 contains 16 residues. Trimming took 5 bases from V and 3 from J, leaving 17 bases between them. CDR1 is SEHNR, CDR2 FQNEAQ, per germline (reference sequence). The CDR3 region is CASSPRGGGSNQPQHF. CDR3 nucleotides: TGTGCCAGCAGCCCAAGGGGTGGGGGGTCCAATCAGCCCCAGCATTTT.

The V call is TRBV5-1, the J call TRBJ2-5, with TRBD1 as a possible D gene (6 bases). The CDR3 length is 15 residues. The germline gives CDR1 SGHRS, CDR2 YFSETQ. The V and J ends lost 0 bases and 1 base respectively, with 10 bases between them. The chain's CDR3 is CASSLDGTLQETQYF. The CDR3 nucleotides are TGCGCCAGCAGCTTGGATGGGACACTCCAAGAGACCCAGTACTTC.

In its sample, this clone was seen once. The rearrangement links TRBV6-5 to TRBJ1-2, with a possible D match to TRBD1 (5 bases). V dropped 0 bases and J dropped 5 bases, with 16 bases sitting between them. Germline V gives CDR1 MNHEY, CDR2 SVGAGI. CDR3 size: 16 residues. CDR3 sequence: CASSYSIRAGMYGYTF. The CDR3 DNA reads TGTGCCAGCAGTTACTCGATACGGGCAGGGATGTATGGCTACACCTTC.

The CDR3: CASSHGTSFTYEQYF. CDR3 nucleotide sequence: TGCGCCAGCAGCCATGGGACTAGCTTCACTTACGAGCAGTACTTC. V is TRBV4-1 and J is TRBJ2-7, with 9 positions matching TRBD2. Germline values: CDR1 MGHRA, CDR2 YSYEKL. The CDR3 runs 15 residues. The V and J ends lost 3 bases and 4 bases, in that order; junction bases with no gene match: 7.

The table lists this clone with a count of one. The chain links TRBV6-5 to TRBJ1-1, with 7 bases aligning to TRBD1. Trimming cost V 5 bases and J 1 base; bases outside gene matches: 4. The CDR3 spans 14 residues. From germline, CDR1 is MNHEY and CDR2 SVGAGI. CDR3 sequence: CASSARQGNTEAFF. The CDR3 DNA follows: TGTGCCAGCAGTGCCCGACAGGGGAACACTGAAGCTTTCTTT.

This sequence joins TRBV19 and TRBJ2-3, with 10 nucleotides matching TRBD2. Germline V gene data show CDR1 as LNHDA and CDR2 as SQIVND (reference sequence). V gave up 6 bases and J gave up 1 base; unmatched junction bases: 4. The CDR3 runs 15 residues. This CDR3 is CASRGGTSGTDTQYF. For the CDR3, the DNA is TGTGCCAGTAGGGGTGGGACTAGCGGCACAGATACGCAGTATTTT.

The chain uses TRBV27 and TRBJ1-1; no clear D gene. The CDR3 covers 12 residues. V lost 8 bases and J 1 base, leaving 8 bases between the germline ends. Germline V CDR1 and CDR2: MNHEY, SMNVEV (reference sequence). CDR3 sequence: CASGLRNTEAFF. CDR3 coding DNA: TGTGCCAGCGGCCTCAGGAACACTGAAGCTTTCTTT.

The genes are TRBV5-5 and TRBJ2-7, with 8 bases aligning to TRBD1. CDR3 size: 15 residues. Germline V CDR1 and CDR2: SGHKS, YYEKEE (reference sequence). V lost 2 bases to trimming and J lost 3 bases; unmatched junction nucleotides: 7. This CDR3 is CASSFQTGTGYEQYF. The CDR3 region has the DNA TGTGCCAGCAGCTTCCAAACCGGGACAGGCTACGAGCAGTACTTC.

This chain links TRBV6-5 with TRBJ1-6; 9 nucleotides line up with TRBD1. This CDR3 comprises 13 residues. From germline, CDR1 is MNHEY and CDR2 SVGAGI. V lost 10 bases and J lost 7; bases outside the gene matches: 5. Written as DNA, the CDR3 is TGTGCCACCGGGACAGGGTTGAATTCACCCCTCCACTTT. Residues: CATGTGLNSPLHF.

The genes are TRBV5-1 and TRBJ2-1, with 8 bases aligning to TRBD1. Germline V lookup: CDR1 SGHRS, CDR2 YFSETQ. Losses at the gene ends were 0 bases for V and 9 bases for J; bases not matched to a gene: 8. CDR3 length equals 15 residues. The CDR3 coding sequence is TGCGCCAGCAGCTTGGACGGACAGGGAAGGACTGAGCAGTTCTTC. Protein product: CASSLDGQGRTEQFF.

In nucleotides, the CDR3 is TGCGCCAGCAGCTTGGAAACAGGGGGAGCTAACTATGGCTACACCTTC. This sequence encodes CASSLETGGANYGYTF. The chain combines TRBV5-1 with TRBJ1-2; 8 positions match TRBD1. The germline CDR1 and CDR2 sequences are SGHRS and YFSETQ. Losses at the gene ends were 0 bases for V and 0 bases for J; bases not matched to a gene: 4. The CDR3 spans 16 residues. Complete variable domain (other parts from reference TRBV5-1 and TRBJ1-2): KAGVTQTPRYLIKTRGQQVTLSCSPISGHRSVSWYQQTPGQGLQFLFEYFSETQRNKGNFPGRFSGRQFSNSRSEMNVSTLELGDSALYLCASSLETGGANYGYTFGSGTRLTVV.

The chain combines TRBV5-1 with TRBJ2-2; 7 bases align to TRBD1. In germline, CDR1 is SGHRS, CDR2 YFSETQ. The V and J ends lost 4 bases and 5 bases, in that order; junction bases with no gene match: 20. This CDR3 is 19 amino acids long. The CDR3 bases are TGCGCCAGCAGCCCAGGAAGCGCGACAGGGTTCATATTGACCGGGGAGCTGTTTTTT. Protein: CASSPGSATGFILTGELFF.

The chain has TRBV7-9 and TRBJ1-2; TRBD1 agrees at 9 bases. The CDR3 spans 18 residues. V lost 4 bases and J lost 4; bases outside the gene matches: 16. CDR1 SEHNR and CDR2 FQNEAQ come from the germline V gene (reference sequence). CDR3 loop: CASSSPPITGGGSYGYTF. CDR3 DNA sequence: TGTGCCAGCAGCTCTCCCCCCATTACAGGGGGCGGAAGCTATGGCTACACCTTC. Based on the CDR3 plus reference TRBV7-9 and TRBJ1-2, the full variable domain is DTGVSQNPRHKITKRGQNVTFRCDPISEHNRLYWYRQTLGQGPEFLTYFQNEAQLEKSRLLSDRFSAERPKGSFSTLEIQRTEQGDSAMYLCASSSPPITGGGSYGYTFGSGTRLTVV.

The chain couples TRBV5-4 to TRBJ1-2, with 7 bases matching TRBD1. This CDR3 spans 13 amino acids. Per the germline V gene, CDR1 is SGHNT and CDR2 is YYREEE (reference sequence). The junction had 4 bases not matched to a gene; V was cut back by 0 bases and J by 8 bases. The CDR3 DNA reads TGTGCCAGCAGCTTGGCCAGGGGGTACGGCTACACCTTC. Amino acid sequence: CASSLARGYGYTF.

This chain uses TRBV18 with TRBJ2-7; D perhaps matches TRBD1 (6 bases). V gave up 3 bases and J gave up 4 bases, with 10 bases separating them. Germline V gene lookup returns CDR1 KGHSH and CDR2 LQKENI. This CDR3 has 13 amino acids. This CDR3 reads CASSPSTGYEQYF. In DNA, the CDR3 is TGTGCCAGCTCACCTTCCACAGGGTACGAGCAGTACTTC.

This chain joins TRBV2 and TRBJ2-2; 8 nucleotides match TRBD2. V trimming: 7 bases; J trimming: 3 bases; junction bases outside the gene matches: 10. CDR3 length equals 16 residues. CDR1 is SNHLY, CDR2 FYNNEI, per germline. In DNA form, the CDR3 reads TGTGCCAGCAAAACCGAGCGGGGGAGTCACACCGGGGAGCTGTTTTTT. Protein sequence: CASKTERGSHTGELFF.

This clone is a singleton in its sample. The J gene is TRBJ1-6, the V gene TRBV5-4; a weak D match, TRBD1 (6 bases). CDR1 SGHNT and CDR2 YYREEE come from the germline V gene (reference sequence). V dropped 0 bases and J dropped 0 bases, with 16 bases sitting between them. The CDR3 extends over 19 amino acids. The CDR3 reads CASSLVPRDTSSYNSPLHF. In DNA, the CDR3 is TGTGCCAGCAGCTTGGTTCCCCGGGACACGAGCTCCTATAATTCACCCCTCCACTTT.

The V gene is TRBV9, the J gene TRBJ2-7; 8 nucleotides match TRBD2. CDR3 length: 14 residues. V trimming: 3 bases; J trimming: 9 bases; junction bases outside the gene matches: 11. Germline lookup yields CDR1 SGDLS and CDR2 YYNGEE. CDR3 coding DNA: TGTGCCAGCAGCGAGAGCGGGGGTGCTACGGGGCAGTACTTC. It is translated as CASSESGGATGQYF.